This is a list of T cell receptor beta chains from one sample in a study of PD-L1 blockade in urothelial cancer. Produced via immunoSEQ multiplex PCR; TCRdb's table is partial and in-frame only. The sample contains more than 35,000 clones, just over 35% of which appear only once. Sequencing used tumor tissue, obtained before atezolizumab (anti-PD-L1) treatment. These receptors were obtained from a man in his sixties with urothelial cancer. Both conserved end residues are part of each CDR3. D genes are given only for firm matches. Clone sizes are given selectively: once, few, many, or a class where the clone is expanded.

j_gene | d_gene | abundance | v_gene | CDR3nt | CDR3aa
TRBJ2-2 | . | . | TRBV19 | TGTGCCAGTAGTATAGAGGCCACCGGGGAGCTGTTTTTT | CASSIEATGELFF
TRBJ1-5 | . | few | TRBV30 | TGTGCCTGGAGTGTAGGAGGGCCCGGACAGCCCCAGCATTTT | CAWSVGGPGQPQHF
TRBJ1-1 | . | medium-sized | TRBV18 | TGTGCCAGCTCATCACAGGAGAACACTGAAGCTTTCTTT | CASSSQENTEAFF
TRBJ2-3 | TRBD1 | . | TRBV5-1 | TGCGCCAGCAGCCGACAGGGCAGCACAGATACGCAGTATTTT | CASSRQGSTDTQYF
TRBJ1-5 | TRBD1 | few | TRBV28 | TGTGCCAGCAGTTTATTAAAAGGACAGGGAGATCAGCCCCAGCATTTT | CASSLLKGQGDQPQHF
TRBJ2-5 | TRBD2 | . | TRBV6-8 | TGTGCCAGCAGTTTTCAAGCGGGAGTTGGAGAGACCCAGTACTTC | CASSFQAGVGETQYF
TRBJ1-5 | TRBD1 | many | TRBV9 | TGTGCTTCGACCAGGGGGCTCTATCAGCCCCAGCATTTT | CASTRGLYQPQHF
TRBJ2-5 | . | many | TRBV11-3 | TGTGCCAGCAGCCGCCGACAGGGAGGTGACCAAGAGACCCAGTACTTC | CASSRRQGGDQETQYF
TRBJ2-3 | . | . | TRBV15 | TGTGCCACCAGCAGAGGGTCTAAAGGGGGATCTAGCACAGATACGCAGTATTTT | CATSRGSKGGSSTDTQYF
TRBJ2-1 | TRBD2 | . | TRBV5-1 | TGCGCCAGCAGCTTGGCCCGGCTAGCGGGAGGGGCAGAGCCGTTCTTC | CASSLARLAGGAEPFF
TRBJ2-1 | . | few | TRBV6-8 | TGTGCCAGCAGTTACTCGAGCAGGGCTGAATACAATGAGCAGTTCTTC | CASSYSSRAEYNEQFF
TRBJ2-1 | TRBD2 | few | TRBV14 | TGTGCCAGCAGCCAAGTTGGGACTAGCGGGAGTCTGTGGAATGAGCAGTTCTTC | CASSQVGTSGSLWNEQFF
TRBJ1-3 | . | many | TRBV11-3 | TGTGCCAGCAGCTTGTCCAGGGGATCCGGAAACACCATATATTTT | CASSLSRGSGNTIYF
TRBJ2-7 | . | few | TRBV28 | TGTGCCAGCAGTCGCAATGGACTGGGCGAGCAGTACTTC | CASSRNGLGEQYF
TRBJ2-3 | TRBD2 | few | TRBV11-3 | TGTGCCAGCAGCCAACGAGGAGCTAGCGGGGGAACAGATACGCAGTATTTT | CASSQRGASGGTDTQYF
TRBJ1-2 | . | . | TRBV6-7 | TGTGCCAGCAGTGAAGCGGGTACAGGGACCTACTATGGCTACACCTTC | CASSEAGTGTYYGYTF
TRBJ1-5 | TRBD1 | . | TRBV19 | TGTGCCAGTAGTTTGGAAGGGACAGGGGGAGGACAGCCCCAGCATTTT | CASSLEGTGGGQPQHF
TRBJ2-7 | . | . | TRBV1 | TGCGCCAGCAGCCAAGACCCACACGGGACAGGCTTTACGCAGTACTTC | CASSQDPHGTGFTQYF
TRBJ1-3 | . | few | TRBV4-1 | TGCGCCAGCAGCCAAGTTCCAGGAAACACCATATATTTT | CASSQVPGNTIYF
TRBJ2-7 | TRBD1 | few | TRBV18 | TGTGCCAGCTCACCATACGCAGGGGGTTCCTACGAGCAGTACTTC | CASSPYAGGSYEQYF
TRBJ2-7 | . | once | TRBV29-1 | TGCAGCGTTGACGTGGGGTCTTCGGGAGAGCAGTACTTC | CSVDVGSSGEQYF
TRBJ1-3 | . | . | TRBV10-2 | TGCGCCAGCAGTGAGTCGGGACCGCGGGGAAACACCATATATTTT | CASSESGPRGNTIYF
TRBJ1-4 | . | few | TRBV11-3 | TGTGCCAGCAGCGGGGAGGGAGCAACTAATGAAAAACTGTTTTTT | CASSGEGATNEKLFF
TRBJ1-5 | . | . | TRBV6-8 | TGTGCCAGCAGTTACAGAGGGTCCTCGGCCAATCAGCCCCAGCATTTT | CASSYRGSSANQPQHF
TRBJ2-1 | . | few | TRBV6-8 | TGTGCCAGCAGTCCCCCGTACCCCTACAATGAGCAGTTCTTC | CASSPPYPYNEQFF
TRBJ1-2 | . | . | TRBV7-7 | TGTGCCAGCAGCCCGGAGCAGGGTAACTATGGCTACACCTTC | CASSPEQGNYGYTF
TRBJ2-3 | . | . | TRBV15 | TGTGCCACCAGCAGAGATAGGATGAACACAGATACGCAGTATTTT | CATSRDRMNTDTQYF
TRBJ1-1 | . | few | TRBV19 | TGTGCCAGTAGTGATCCACCGCGCGGCACTGAAGCTTTCTTT | CASSDPPRGTEAFF
TRBJ2-1 | TRBD2 | few | TRBV19 | TGTGCCAGTAGCCCCGGGACTAGTTACAATGAGCAGTTCTTC | CASSPGTSYNEQFF
TRBJ2-3 | TRBD2 | . | TRBV19 | TGTGCCAGTAGTCCCCTAGCGGGGGGGCGTCAGAGCACAGATACGCAGTATTTT | CASSPLAGGRQSTDTQYF
TRBJ2-1 | TRBD2 | few | TRBV6-8 | TGTGCCAGCAGTAAACAAAGCGGGGGGCCCTACAATGAGCAGTTCTTC | CASSKQSGGPYNEQFF
TRBJ1-5 | . | . | TRBV28 | TGTGCCAGCAAGAGGTTGGGTTATAGCAATCAGCCCCAGCATTTT | CASKRLGYSNQPQHF
TRBJ2-3 | . | medium-sized | TRBV12-5 | TGTGCTACTTCGAACACAGATACGCAGTATTTT | CATSNTDTQYF
TRBJ1-3 | . | few | TRBV9 | TGTGCCAGCAGCGTAGAGGGGGTCTCTGGAAACACCATATATTTT | CASSVEGVSGNTIYF
TRBJ1-5 | . | . | TRBV6-8 | TGTGCCAGCTCCCCCCAACCGAGGGCTCTTGGCAATCAGCCCCAGCATTTT | CASSPQPRALGNQPQHF
TRBJ2-1 | . | . | TRBV28 | TGTGCCAGCAGTTTAATGGGGAGCTCCTACAATGAGCAGTTCTTC | CASSLMGSSYNEQFF
TRBJ2-2 | TRBD1 | many | TRBV4-1 | TGCGCCAGCAGCCAAGGGATGACAGGGTTTACCGGGGAGCTGTTTTTT | CASSQGMTGFTGELFF
TRBJ2-7 | TRBD1 | few | TRBV6-8 | TGTGCCAGCGGAAGACAGGGCCCGATCCCCTCCTACGAGCAGTACTTC | CASGRQGPIPSYEQYF
TRBJ2-3 | . | . | TRBV6-8 | TGTGCCAGCAGTTACTCGAGGGTTCCAGGGGTTGAAGCAGATACGCAGTATTTT | CASSYSRVPGVEADTQYF
TRBJ2-3 | TRBD1 | few | TRBV9 | TGTGCCAGCAGCGCCCTGACAGGGGGCCCAGATACGCAGTATTTT | CASSALTGGPDTQYF
TRBJ1-3 | . | few | TRBV9 | TGTGCCAGCAGTGAACGGGGTCCTGGAAACACCATATATTTT | CASSERGPGNTIYF
TRBJ2-7 | TRBD1 | few | TRBV28 | TGTGCCAGTCTGGACAGGAGCTCCTACGAGCAGTACTTC | CASLDRSSYEQYF
TRBJ2-1 | TRBD2 | few | TRBV5-1 | TGCGCCAGCGGCGGACTAGCAGACTACAATGAGCAGTTCTTC | CASGGLADYNEQFF
TRBJ2-3 | . | . | TRBV28 | TGTGCCAGCAGTTTAGAGGTCACTACGCAGTATTTT | CASSLEVTTQYF
TRBJ2-3 | . | . | TRBV7-8 | TGTGCCAGCAGCAGACCATACACAGATACGCAGTATTTT | CASSRPYTDTQYF
TRBJ1-2 | . | few | TRBV10-3 | TGTGCCATCAGGGAACAGGGAGGAAACTATGGCTACACCTTC | CAIREQGGNYGYTF
TRBJ1-4 | TRBD1 | . | TRBV18 | TGTGCCAGCTCACCATCAGAGACAGGGCCAAAACTGTTTTTT | CASSPSETGPKLFF
TRBJ1-5 | . | few | TRBV6-8 | TGTGCCAGCAGTCGGGGGGAAAAGGGTAGCAATCAGCCCCAGCATTTT | CASSRGEKGSNQPQHF
TRBJ2-2 | . | . | TRBV18 | TGTGCCAGCTCACCCTCCACAACAGGAGCCACCGGGGAGCTGTTTTTT | CASSPSTTGATGELFF
TRBJ2-2 | . | few | TRBV6-8 | TGTGCCAGCAGATGGTCGGGGAACACCGGGGAGCTGTTTTTT | CASRWSGNTGELFF
TRBJ2-3 | . | . | TRBV30 | TGTGCCTGGAACGCCGAGGGAGATACGCAGTATTTT | CAWNAEGDTQYF
TRBJ2-5 | . | . | TRBV4-1 | TGCGCCAGCAGCCAAGCCGGCCAGTCCCAGTACTTC | CASSQAGQSQYF
TRBJ2-1 | . | . | TRBV5-1 | TGCGCCAGCAGCCCGGTGGGCAGGGACAATGAGCAGTTCTTC | CASSPVGRDNEQFF
TRBJ1-1 | . | many | TRBV11-3 | TGTGCCAGCAGCCCACTAGTACAGAACACTGAAGCTTTCTTT | CASSPLVQNTEAFF
TRBJ1-3 | . | . | TRBV5-1 | TGCGCCAGCAGCAAGGACGGCCGGAGCTCTGGAAACACCATATATTTT | CASSKDGRSSGNTIYF